These T cell receptor beta chains were read from a single sample in a study of blood T cell repertoires in COVID-19. Only in-frame clones appear in the TCRdb table, and some are missing; sequencing was by immunoSEQ multiplex PCR. Altogether about 200,000 clones are present, approximately 82% being singletons, with the ten largest covering about 6.9%. Sample: peripheral blood. These receptors were obtained from a human donor with acute or convalescent COVID-19. The donor label of this sample is uncertain. The CDR3 runs from the conserved cysteine through the conserved F or W. Fields, in order: J gene, V gene, D gene, clone size, CDR3 protein, CDR3 DNA. The D gene is left open where the match is weak. Rows may omit the clone size; those that give it use once, few, many or a size class.

TRBJ2-5 | TRBV5-4 | . | . | CASRLSLSAETQYF | TGTGCCAGCAGACTATCTCTTTCAGCAGAGACCCAGTACTTC
TRBJ1-1 | TRBV4-2 | . | . | CASSQGGQGRSEAFF | TGTGCCAGCAGCCAAGGGGGCCAGGGAAGGTCTGAAGCTTTCTTT
TRBJ1-4 | TRBV5-1 | . | . | CASSLAGNRLEKLFF | TGCGCCAGCAGCTTGGCGGGGAATCGATTGGAAAAACTGTTTTTT
TRBJ2-3 | TRBV9 | TRBD1 | few | CASSKGAPDTQYF | TGTGCCAGCAGCAAGGGGGCTCCAGATACGCAGTATTTT
TRBJ2-3 | TRBV20-1 | TRBD2 | . | CSASGGRVPDTQYF | TGCAGTGCTAGTGGCGGGAGAGTCCCAGATACGCAGTATTTT
TRBJ2-1 | TRBV7-2 | . | . | CASSLGGSASYNEQFF | TGTGCCAGCAGCTTAGGGGGCAGCGCCTCCTACAATGAGCAGTTCTTC
TRBJ1-2 | TRBV12-5 | TRBD1 | . | CASGPGGPNYGYTF | TGTGCTAGTGGTCCAGGGGGACCTAACTATGGCTACACCTTC
TRBJ1-2 | TRBV2 | . | . | CASNYRTDYGYTF | TGTGCCAGCAATTACCGGACAGACTATGGCTACACCTTC
TRBJ1-5 | TRBV3-1/TRBV3-2 | . | . | CASSQDTGKQPQHF | TGTGCCAGCAGCCAAGATACCGGGAAACAGCCCCAGCATTTT
TRBJ1-3 | TRBV28 | TRBD1 | few | CASTVGGTGVGANSGNTIYF | TGTGCCAGCACCGTAGGGGGGACAGGGGTCGGGGCCAATTCTGGAAACACCATATATTTT
TRBJ2-5 | TRBV6-5 | TRBD2 | . | CASSYLLAAQETQYF | TGTGCCAGCAGTTACCTCCTAGCGGCTCAAGAGACCCAGTACTTC
TRBJ2-1 | TRBV19 | . | . | CASRGAPSYNEQFF | TGTGCCAGTAGGGGGGCGCCTTCCTACAATGAGCAGTTCTTC
TRBJ2-7 | TRBV6-2/TRBV6-3 | . | . | CASSYSSGTVYYREQYF | TGTGCCAGCAGTTACTCGTCGGGTACCGTATACTACCGGGAGCAGTACTTC
TRBJ2-7 | TRBV3-1/TRBV3-2 | TRBD1 | once | CASSRSGQGYEQYF | TGTGCCAGCAGCCGTTCAGGACAGGGTTACGAGCAGTACTTC
TRBJ2-1 | TRBV11-2 | TRBD2 | few | CASSSLRGLAGGNEQFF | TGTGCCAGCAGCTCCCTCCGCGGGTTAGCGGGAGGCAATGAGCAGTTCTTC
TRBJ1-2 | TRBV30 | . | . | CAWDRSNYGYTF | TGTGCCTGGGACAGATCTAACTATGGCTACACCTTC
TRBJ2-2 | TRBV19 | TRBD2 | . | CASTLPQWASGYTGELFF | TGTGCCAGTACACTCCCGCAGTGGGCTAGCGGTTACACCGGGGAGCTGTTTTTT
TRBJ1-5 | TRBV6-1 | TRBD1 | . | CASSEGDRAYSNQPQHF | TGTGCCAGCAGTGAAGGGGACAGGGCTTATAGCAATCAGCCCCAGCATTTT
TRBJ2-1 | TRBV5-8 | TRBD2 | . | CASSLALGGSYHNEQFF | TGTGCCAGCAGCTTGGCTCTGGGGGGGAGTTACCACAATGAGCAGTTCTTC
TRBJ2-2 | TRBV10-1 | . | once | CASKEGTDTGELFF | TGCGCCAGCAAAGAGGGTACAGACACCGGGGAGCTGTTTTTT
TRBJ2-1 | TRBV4-3 | . | . | CASSQGPQGGEQFF | TGCGCCAGCAGCCAAGGCCCCCAAGGAGGGGAGCAGTTCTTC
TRBJ2-3 | TRBV27 | TRBD1 | . | CASSFKGGTGRTQYF | TGTGCCAGCAGTTTTAAGGGGGGGACAGGGCGCACGCAGTATTTT
TRBJ2-3 | TRBV11-2 | . | . | CASSLGGPTDTQYF | TGTGCCAGCAGCTTAGGGGGGCCGACAGATACGCAGTATTTT
TRBJ1-2 | TRBV3-1/TRBV3-2 | TRBD1 | . | CASSQPRGLLGGYTF | TGTGCCAGCAGCCAACCGAGGGGGCTTCTCGGTGGCTACACCTTC
TRBJ2-7 | TRBV18 | . | . | CASSPESGAYEQYF | TGTGCCAGCTCACCAGAATCGGGGGCCTACGAGCAGTACTTC
TRBJ2-3 | TRBV6-5 | TRBD2 | . | CASSRGRPRVDTQYF | TGTGCCAGCAGCCGCGGGAGGCCGCGGGTAGATACGCAGTATTTT
TRBJ1-1 | TRBV5-1 | . | once | CASSTEPGTEAFF | TGCGCCAGCAGCACCGAGCCGGGCACTGAAGCTTTCTTT
TRBJ1-6 | TRBV11-2 | . | . | CASSLERASPLHF | TGTGCCAGCAGCCTAGAGAGGGCTTCACCCCTCCACTTT
TRBJ1-6 | TRBV3-1/TRBV3-2 | . | . | CASSQGEYNSPLHF | TGTGCCAGCAGCCAAGGCGAGTATAATTCACCCCTCCACTTT
TRBJ1-3 | TRBV5-4 | . | . | CASSSGGGPVGNTIYF | TGTGCCAGCAGCTCCGGGGGGGGGCCTGTTGGAAACACCATATATTTT
TRBJ1-5 | TRBV7-2 | . | . | CASSPQGNQPQHF | TGTGCCAGCAGCCCACAGGGAAATCAGCCCCAGCATTTT
TRBJ2-6 | TRBV3-1/TRBV3-2 | TRBD2 | . | CASRLTSGGSGANVLTF | TGTGCCAGCAGACTAACTAGCGGGGGCTCTGGGGCCAACGTCCTGACTTTC
TRBJ2-1 | TRBV9 | TRBD2 | . | CASSVALAVENEQFF | TGTGCCAGCAGCGTAGCACTAGCGGTTGAGAATGAGCAGTTCTTC
TRBJ2-5 | TRBV28 | . | few | CASSPDGVYQETQYF | TGTGCCAGCAGTCCTGATGGAGTTTACCAAGAGACCCAGTACTTC
TRBJ2-1 | TRBV7-3 | . | . | CASSLMGTWTNEQFF | TGTGCCAGCAGCTTAATGGGGACTTGGACCAATGAGCAGTTCTTC
TRBJ2-5 | TRBV25-1 | TRBD2 | . | CASSERTSGSGETQYF | TGTGCCAGCAGTGAAAGGACTAGCGGCTCCGGAGAGACCCAGTACTTC
TRBJ2-3 | TRBV10-2 | TRBD2 | . | CASLGGGDTQYF | TGCGCCAGCCTCGGGGGGGGAGATACGCAGTATTTT
TRBJ1-5 | TRBV19 | TRBD1 | . | CASRIFGTGLNQPQHF | TGTGCCAGTAGGATCTTCGGGACAGGGCTAAATCAGCCCCAGCATTTT
TRBJ1-4 | TRBV30 | . | . | CAWSVNRGYNEKLFF | TGTGCCTGGAGTGTAAACCGGGGGTATAATGAAAAACTGTTTTTT
TRBJ2-5 | TRBV7-9 | . | . | CASSRIVGATETQYF | TGTGCCAGCAGCCGAATAGTGGGAGCGACAGAGACCCAGTACTTC
TRBJ1-2 | TRBV19 | TRBD1 | . | CASSPGTAYGYTF | TGTGCCAGTAGTCCTGGGACAGCCTATGGCTACACCTTC
TRBJ1-3 | TRBV9 | . | . | CASSVGQGSSGNTIYF | TGTGCCAGCAGCGTAGGTCAGGGGTCATCTGGAAACACCATATATTTT
TRBJ1-3 | TRBV30 | . | many | CAWSVRGNSGNTIYF | TGTGCCTGGAGTGTACGGGGGAACTCTGGAAACACCATATATTTT
TRBJ1-2 | TRBV4-3 | . | . | CASSQDVVGQQSLNYGYTF | TGCGCCAGCAGCCAAGACGTGGTGGGACAACAGTCCCTTAACTATGGCTACACCTTC
TRBJ2-6 | TRBV19 | . | few | CASSRIISASGANVLTF | TGTGCCAGTAGCCGGATCATAAGCGCCTCTGGGGCCAACGTCCTGACTTTC
TRBJ1-2 | TRBV11-2 | . | . | CASRTFSGRSNYGYTF | TGTGCCAGCAGGACGTTTTCGGGGAGATCTAACTATGGCTACACCTTC
TRBJ2-7 | TRBV6-6 | TRBD2 | . | CASSYSKGGRHEQYF | TGTGCCAGCAGTTACTCGAAGGGCGGGAGGCACGAGCAGTACTTC
TRBJ1-5 | TRBV28 | . | once | CASSQTGQPQHF | TGTGCCAGCAGCCAAACGGGTCAGCCCCAGCATTTT
TRBJ1-4 | TRBV7-7 | . | . | CASSPGRGNNEKLFF | TGTGCCAGCAGCCCCGGGCGGGGCAATAATGAAAAACTGTTTTTT
TRBJ1-1 | TRBV7-9 | . | once | CASSFGEDTEAFF | TGTGCCAGCAGCTTCGGGGAGGACACTGAAGCTTTCTTT